This T cell receptor beta chain was recorded in a study of CD8 T cell repertoires and HIV-1 epitope variants. Study-level background: An uncultured baseline aliquot held 1M T cells. Study-wide results and caveats: Of fewer than 10 antigen-specific beta clonotypes, over 5 appeared to cross-react with escape variants. Nef KF9 drew about five clonotypes and HW9 one, without TAALDMSHF responses.

V was cut by 0 bases and J by 6 bases, with 6 bases left in between. Germline loops: CDR1 SGHTA, CDR2 FQGTGA. The CDR3 totals 12 residues. About this clone itself: Its antigen remains unknown.

Here immunoSEQ multiplex PCR was the method, and the copy in TCRdb shows in-frame clones only, minus some. Found here are 1,100 or so clones, over 55% of them singletons; the top ten hold roughly two fifths. The TCR originated in a male donor with HIV. Sequencing was done on a sample of cultured CD8+ T cells derived from PBMCs. The chain carries TRBV7-3 and TRBJ2-7; D call uncertain. CDR3 sequence reads: CASSLTPPEQYF. The CDR3 region has the DNA TGTGCCAGCAGCTTAACCCCCCCCGAGCAGTACTTC.